This T cell receptor (beta chain) was obtained from a study of persistence of HIV-infected CD4 T cells. Study context: Median time on suppressive ART was about 8 years. Study results and limitations: Antigen-responding cells were enriched for degenerate expanded CDR3beta sequences.

Lysates of CMV-infected fibroblasts at 9.5 to 10 ug/mL stimulated these cells. Sorted nonresponding memory CD4+ T cells were CD40L-negative, CD69-negative, CD45RO-high. Donors had undetectable plasma HIV-1 RNA, under 50 copies/mL, for 4+ years. For about 17 hours, CD8-depleted PBMCs received anti-CD28/CD49d costimulation, a CD40-blocking antibody and enfuvirtide. Remarks on this clone: As yet, its antigen is unknown.

This was the immunoSEQ version 4 assay in survey mode. The assay was immunoSEQ multiplex PCR, and TCRdb's table has in-frame clones only and misses some. This sample has fewer than 40,000 clones, with 80% to 90% found just once. Looked up from germline, CDR1 is MNHNY and CDR2 is SVGAGI (reference sequence). The CDR3 extends over 14 amino acids. Deletions cut 1 base from V and 7 bases from J, with 11 bases between. The rearrangement uses TRBV6-6 and TRBJ1-3; D call uncertain. Sample: CD4+ T cells sorted from PBMCs after roughly 20-hour stimulation, taken from a patient who received antiretroviral therapy. The sequence came from an adult man with HIV who was CMV-seropositive. The CDR3 coding sequence is TGTGCCAGCAGTTACTATCCAGGCGGGAACACCATATATTTT. Translating it yields CASSYYPGGNTIYF.